This T cell receptor (beta chain) was sequenced during a study of blood T cell repertoires in COVID-19. Study-wide background: Acute and convalescent COVID-19 specimens originated in the United States, Italy and Spain.

Trimming cost V 2 bases and J 2 bases; bases outside gene matches: 3. The CDR3 has 14 amino acids. Germline CDR1 LNHDA, CDR2 SQIVND (reference sequence). Sequenced by immunoSEQ multiplex PCR; TCRdb stores in-frame clones only, minus some. Of about 180,000 clones listed, approximately 78% were seen once; the top ten hold roughly 10%. What was sequenced was peripheral blood. The receptor comes from a woman older than 75 with COVID-19, enrolled during active disease. This sequence joins TRBV19 and TRBJ2-7, with 7 positions matching TRBD1. The CDR3 bases are TGTGCCAGTAGTATAACAGGGGCTACCTACGAGCAGTACTTC. It encodes CASSITGATYEQYF.